This T cell receptor (beta chain) derives from a study of blood T cell repertoires in COVID-19. Study-level background: Samples came from the United States, Italy and Spain, spanning acute and convalescent COVID-19. PBMCs, B-cell-depleted T cells, or T cells were the source of the cDNA or gDNA that made up the material.

The V segment lost 0 bases and the J segment 5 bases; nucleotides outside the gene matches: 12. The CDR3 extends over 17 amino acids. CDR1 is LGHDT and CDR2 is YNNKEL in the germline V gene (reference sequence). In the original analysis: Amplification from reference gene primers served as the basis for estimated nucleated cell counts. This table comes from immunoSEQ multiplex PCR, and its TCRdb copy is limited to in-frame clones, with some not included. The V and J calls and clone size come from that table; D and trimming were worked out from the DNA. The sample has roughly 170,000 clones, 75% to 80% seen once.

Sequenced: peripheral blood. The receptor was isolated from a woman between 65 and 79 years old with acute or convalescent COVID-19. The V call is TRBV3-1 (or the pseudogene TRBV3-2), the J call TRBJ2-5, with 7 nucleotides matching TRBD2. The CDR3 nucleotides read TGTGCCAGCAGCCAAGATAGGATCGCTAGCGGAATGGAGACCCAGTACTTC. Its protein product is CASSQDRIASGMETQYF.